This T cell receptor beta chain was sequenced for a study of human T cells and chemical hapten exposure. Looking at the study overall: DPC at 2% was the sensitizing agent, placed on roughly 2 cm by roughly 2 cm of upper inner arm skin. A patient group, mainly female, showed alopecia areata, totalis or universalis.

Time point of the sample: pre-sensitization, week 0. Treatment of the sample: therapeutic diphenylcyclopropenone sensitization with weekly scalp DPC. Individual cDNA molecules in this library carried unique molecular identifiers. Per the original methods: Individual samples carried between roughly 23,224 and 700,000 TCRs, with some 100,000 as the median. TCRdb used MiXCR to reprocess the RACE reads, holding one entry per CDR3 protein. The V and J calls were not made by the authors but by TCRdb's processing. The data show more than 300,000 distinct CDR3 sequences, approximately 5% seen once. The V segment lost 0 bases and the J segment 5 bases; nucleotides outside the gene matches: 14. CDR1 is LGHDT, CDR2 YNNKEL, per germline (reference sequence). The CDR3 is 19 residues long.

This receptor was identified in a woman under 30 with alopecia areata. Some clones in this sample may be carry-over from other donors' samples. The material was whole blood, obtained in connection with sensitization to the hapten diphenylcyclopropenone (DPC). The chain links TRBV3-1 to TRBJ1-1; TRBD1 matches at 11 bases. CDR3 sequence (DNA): TGTGCCAGCAGCCAAGATCCCCCCGGGACAGGGGGTTCGAGGACTGAAGCTTTCTTT. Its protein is CASSQDPPGTGGSRTEAFF.